These 32 T cell receptor beta chains originate from one sample sequenced in a study of control samples from healthy donors and cancer patients. Clones were sequenced by immunoSEQ multiplex PCR, and TCRdb holds only the in-frame ones, with some missing. Among approximately 80,000 clones listed, 91% were seen once. The specimen sequenced was blood. Receptors originate from a man aged 25 to 40 in good health.

The chain carries TRBV18 and TRBJ1-2, with D perhaps matching TRBD1 (5 bases). Per the germline V gene, CDR1 is KGHSH and CDR2 is LQKENI. Between the trimmed V and J ends, which lost 3 bases and 1 base, there was a span of 6 bases. The CDR3 is 13 amino acids. CDR3 in amino acids: CASSPTDNYGYTF. In nucleotides, the CDR3 is TGTGCCAGCTCACCGACAGATAACTATGGCTACACCTTC.

V gene TRBV6-1 combines with J gene TRBJ2-7, with unresolved D. The CDR3 spans 16 residues. The germline gives CDR1 MNHNS, CDR2 SASEGT. Trimming stripped 2 bases from V and 2 bases from J, with 16 bases between. This CDR3 reads CASSEWLGVSTYEQYF. The CDR3 DNA reads as TGTGCCAGCAGTGAATGGTTGGGCGTGTCGACCTACGAGCAGTACTTC.

The chain joins TRBV12-3 or TRBV12-4 to TRBJ1-5, with unresolved D. V shed 5 bases and J shed 9 bases, with 14 bases lying between them. This CDR3 is 13 amino acids long. DNA of the CDR3: TGTGCCAGCAGTCGCCCGGACGACGGGCCCCAGCATTTT. This gives the protein CASSRPDDGPQHF.

This clone was recorded only once. The genes are TRBV28 and TRBJ2-5; D ambiguous. This CDR3 region has 10 residues. Germline-derived CDR1 and CDR2 are MDHEN and SYDVKM. V lost 6 bases to trimming and J lost 4 bases, with 3 bases between them. The CDR3 protein is CASSRETQYF. CDR3 DNA sequence: TGTGCCAGCAGCCGAGAGACCCAGTACTTC. Full variable domain (remainder filled in from reference TRBV28 and TRBJ2-5): DVKVTQSSRYLVKRTGEKVFLECVQDMDHENMFWYRQDPGLGLRLIYFSYDVKMKEKGDIPEGYSVSREKKERFSLILESASTNQTSMYLCASSRETQYFGPGTRLLVL.

CDR3 residues: CASSGSGGGQETQYF. Written as DNA, the CDR3 is TGTGCCAGCAGTGGTAGCGGGGGGGGCCAAGAGACCCAGTACTTC. The rearrangement links TRBV28 to TRBJ2-5; 11 bases line up with TRBD2. From germline, CDR1 is MDHEN and CDR2 SYDVKM. The junction had 3 bases not matched to a gene; V was cut back by 5 bases and J by 1 base. CDR3 length equals 15 residues.

The sample holds a few counts of this clone. The gene calls are TRBV16 and TRBJ2-3, with D possibly TRBD1 on 5 matching bases. Germline loops: CDR1 KGHSY, CDR2 FQNENV. The CDR3 is 15 amino acids. Trimming stripped 7 bases from V and 5 bases from J, with 19 bases between. CDR3 coding DNA: TGTGCCAGCACCACTCAGGGCTATCGAGGAGATACGCAGTATTTT. Translating it yields CASTTQGYRGDTQYF.

The chain links TRBV6-5 to TRBJ1-1; D is unclear. Trimming took off 0 bases at V and 2 bases at J, with 13 bases between the two ends. CDR3 length: 16 amino acids. Germline-derived CDR1 and CDR2 are MNHEY and SVGAGI. The CDR3 nucleotides are TGTGCCAGCAGTTACTCGGCCTCTAGGGATAACACTGAAGCTTTCTTT. This sequence encodes CASSYSASRDNTEAFF.

The chain combines TRBV28 with TRBJ1-2; TRBD1 is a possible D gene (5 bases). Trimming took off 9 bases at V and 5 bases at J, with 19 bases between the two ends. This CDR3 is 14 amino acids long. Per germline, CDR1 MDHEN and CDR2 SYDVKM. CDR3 DNA sequence: TGTGCCAGTTTCCTGACTTCGGGGACTTATGGCTACACCTTC. Translating it yields CASFLTSGTYGYTF.

V usage is TRBV6-5 and J usage is TRBJ2-1; 9 bases agree with TRBD2. Germline V gene lookup returns CDR1 MNHEY and CDR2 SVGAGI. CDR3 size: 15 residues. Unmatched junction bases numbered 6, after V lost 5 bases and J lost 4 bases. The CDR3 DNA is TGTGCCAGCAGTCCGCGACTAGCGGCGTACAATGAGCAGTTCTTC. It yields the protein CASSPRLAAYNEQFF.

This sequence joins TRBV11-2 and TRBJ2-2; 8 bases fit TRBD1. The CDR3 extends over 15 amino acids. Germline CDR1 and CDR2: SGHAT and FQNNGV. The junction had 6 bases not matched to a gene; V was cut back by 5 bases and J by 4 bases. In nucleotides, the CDR3 is TGTGCCAGCAGCCGTACAGGGGGAGCCACCGGGGAGCTGTTTTTT. This codes for CASSRTGGATGELFF.

This clone showed up just once. The chain uses TRBV5-1 and TRBJ2-1; D remains ambiguous. V lost 0 bases and J lost 0, with 7 bases in between. Germline V gene lookup returns CDR1 SGHRS and CDR2 YFSETQ. The CDR3 extends over 15 amino acids. This chain's CDR3 is CASSLVRSSYNEQFF. DNA for the CDR3: TGCGCCAGCAGCTTGGTCAGGAGCTCCTACAATGAGCAGTTCTTC.

The chain is built from TRBV27 and TRBJ2-7; TRBD2 aligns across 7 bases. Germline values: CDR1 MNHEY, CDR2 SMNVEV (reference sequence). The CDR3 extends over 15 amino acids. Germline trimming cut 8 bases from V and 3 bases from J; bases unmatched to any gene: 13. The CDR3 DNA follows: TGTGCCAGCTTCTCTGTCTCGGGGGGATTCTACGAGCAGTACTTC. As protein: CASFSVSGGFYEQYF.

Worth noting for this clone: One junction end disagrees with the germline gene, perhaps due to a read error. This sequence joins TRBV6-1 and TRBJ2-7, with a weak D call TRBD2 (5 bases). The CDR3 sequence is 13 residues long. Germline CDR1 is MNHNS and CDR2 is SASEGT. CDR3 region: CASGDQRVYEQYF. The CDR3 nucleotides are TGTGCCAGCGGTGATCAGAGGGTTTACGAGCAGTACTTC.

J is TRBJ1-3 and V is TRBV5-6; a weak D match, TRBD1 (6 bases). Germline-derived CDR1 and CDR2 are SGHDT and YYEEEE. The germline V and J ends were trimmed by 0 bases and 2 bases, with 12 bases remaining between them. The CDR3 has 16 residues. CDR3 sequence (DNA): TGTGCCAGCAGCTTGGCCCCGGAGGGGGCTGGAAACACCATATATTTT. It encodes CASSLAPEGAGNTIYF.

A remark on this clone: Other DNA sequences in this sample translate to the same CDR3. This chain joins TRBV4-3 and TRBJ1-5; TRBD1 is a possible D gene (6 bases). Looked up from germline, CDR1 is LGHNA and CDR2 is YSLEER. CDR3 length: 15 residues. Deletions cut 0 bases from V and 1 base from J, with 7 bases between. CDR3 sequence reads: CASSQEGGSNQPQHF. DNA of the CDR3: TGCGCCAGCAGCCAAGAAGGGGGGAGCAATCAGCCCCAGCATTTT.

The rearrangement joins TRBV5-4 to TRBJ2-5, with D tentatively TRBD2 (6 bases). There are 13 residues in the CDR3. CDR1 is SGHNT, CDR2 YYREEE, per germline (reference sequence). Trimming took off 2 bases at V and 5 bases at J, with 10 bases between the two ends. The CDR3 coding sequence is TGTGCCAGCAGCTTTCCGGGGGACGAGACCCAGTACTTC. Translating it yields CASSFPGDETQYF.

A remark on this clone: Relative to the germline gene, one junction end is altered; a read error may explain this. V usage is TRBV6-1 and J usage is TRBJ2-3; weak D call: TRBD1 (6 bases). CDR3 size: 15 residues. CDR1 is MNHNS and CDR2 is SASEGT in the germline V gene. The CDR3 coding sequence is TGTGCCAGCAGCGAAGGGGTACAGGGCAGAGATACGCAGTATTTT. Encoded protein: CASSEGVQGRDTQYF.

The rearrangement joins TRBV3-1 (or the pseudogene TRBV3-2) to TRBJ2-7; perhaps TRBD2 as D (5 bases). CDR3 length equals 14 residues. Looked up from germline, CDR1 is LGHDT and CDR2 is YNNKEL (reference sequence). V lost 2 bases, J lost 3 bases, and 11 bases lay in between. DNA of the CDR3: TGTGCCAGCAGCCAAAGCGGAGCGAGCTACGAGCAGTACTTC. It yields the protein CASSQSGASYEQYF.

V usage is TRBV18 and J usage is TRBJ2-1, with 10 positions matching TRBD2. Looked up from germline, CDR1 is KGHSH and CDR2 is LQKENI. The J segment lost 6 bases and the V segment lost 4 bases, leaving 6 bases of the junction unmatched. There are 15 residues in the CDR3. CDR3 region: CASSLTSGRSNEQFF. CDR3 in DNA: TGTGCCAGCTCACTGACTAGCGGGCGTTCCAATGAGCAGTTCTTC.

This chain joins TRBV4-1 and TRBJ2-7, with no clear D. V lost 1 base and J lost 0, with 4 bases in between. The CDR3 contains 13 residues. Germline loops: CDR1 MGHRA, CDR2 YSYEKL. DNA for the CDR3: TGCGCCAGCAGCCAAGGGAGCTCCTACGAGCAGTACTTC. It translates to CASSQGSSYEQYF.

A word on this clone: The sample carries other DNA sequences with the same CDR3. V is TRBV4-2 and J is TRBJ2-2; TRBD2 aligns across 10 bases. Unmatched junction bases numbered 3, after V lost 1 base and J lost 4 bases. The CDR3 has 16 amino acids. The V gene's germline CDR1 is LGHNA and CDR2 YNFKEQ. DNA of the CDR3: TGTGCCAGCAGCCAAGGTCTAGCGGGAGTCACCGGGGAGCTGTTTTTT. It yields the protein CASSQGLAGVTGELFF.

CDR3 sequence: CASSLESRIAGGRETQYF. In nucleotides, the CDR3 is TGTGCCAGCAGCTTGGAGTCCCGGATAGCGGGGGGTCGAGAGACCCAGTACTTC. This chain connects TRBV5-4 to TRBJ2-5, with 10 bases lining up with TRBD2. The CDR3 covers 18 residues. The germline V gene encodes CDR1 SGHNT and CDR2 YYREEE (reference sequence). The J segment lost 4 bases and the V segment lost 0 bases, leaving 12 bases of the junction unmatched.

V is TRBV30 and J is TRBJ2-5; D gene uncertain. CDR3 length: 14 residues. The germline CDR1 and CDR2 sequences are GTSNPN and SVGIG (reference sequence). V gave up 3 bases and J gave up 3 bases, with 14 bases separating them. CDR3 sequence reads: CAWSAGPGEETQYF. The CDR3 nucleotides read TGTGCCTGGAGCGCTGGGCCCGGAGAAGAGACCCAGTACTTC.

V usage is TRBV7-9 and J usage is TRBJ1-4, with D unresolved. The germline CDR1 and CDR2 sequences are SEHNR and FQNEAQ (reference sequence). The CDR3 has 15 amino acids. Trimming pared 0 bases from V and 8 bases from J, leaving 13 bases between. CDR3 in DNA: TGTGCCAGCAGCTTAGCGGGCCCGGTTGGGGAAAAACTGTTTTTT. Its protein product is CASSLAGPVGEKLFF.

This chain connects TRBV29-1 to TRBJ2-7; no clear D. CDR1 is SQVTM, CDR2 ANQGSEA, per germline. The CDR3 extends over 14 amino acids. Trimming shortened V by 2 bases and J by 5 bases, and 16 bases separated the two germline ends. The CDR3 DNA follows: TGCAGCGTTGAACGAATCCGGGCCTTCGACGAGCAGTACTTC. Protein product: CSVERIRAFDEQYF.

The chain carries TRBV6-5 and TRBJ1-2; 7 bases are a match to TRBD1. This CDR3 region has 14 residues. Germline CDR1 and CDR2: MNHEY and SVGAGI. The V and J ends lost 4 bases and 5 bases, in that order; junction bases with no gene match: 7. CDR3 loop: CASSFGRGVYGYTF. The CDR3 DNA reads as TGTGCCAGCAGTTTCGGCAGGGGGGTTTATGGCTACACCTTC.

V usage is TRBV27 and J usage is TRBJ2-6; weak D call: TRBD2 (5 bases). Germline assignment: CDR1 MNHEY and CDR2 SMNVEV (reference sequence). The CDR3 runs 16 residues. V was clipped by 4 bases and J by 2 bases, with 12 bases between them. The CDR3 is CASSSLGKTGANVLTF. The CDR3 nucleotides are TGTGCCAGCAGTTCACTCGGGAAAACTGGGGCCAACGTCCTGACTTTC.

The CDR3 protein is CASSRDRNTQYF. CDR3 in DNA: TGTGCCAGCAGTCGAGACAGAAATACGCAGTATTTT. The chain couples TRBV2 to TRBJ2-3; D might be TRBD1 (5 bases). The CDR3 consists of 12 residues. The V gene lost 5 bases and the J gene lost 7 bases, with 10 bases spanning the gap. The germline V gene encodes CDR1 SNHLY and CDR2 FYNNEI. Variable domain in full (rest from reference TRBV2 and TRBJ2-3): EPEVTQTPSHQVTQMGQEVILRCVPISNHLYFYWYRQILGQKVEFLVSFYNNEISEKSEIFDDQFSVERPDGSNFTLKIRSTKLEDSAMYFCASSRDRNTQYFGPGTRLTVL.

This clone was seen a single time. The V call is TRBV19, the J call TRBJ2-2; D is uncertain. CDR3 length: 14 residues. Deletions cut 7 bases from V and 0 bases from J, with 9 bases between. The germline V gene encodes CDR1 LNHDA and CDR2 SQIVND (reference sequence). The CDR3 loop is CASTLTSNTGELFF. CDR3 DNA: TGTGCCAGTACCCTTACGTCGAACACCGGGGAGCTGTTTTTT.

The gene calls are TRBV28 and TRBJ1-3; D gene ambiguous. The CDR3 runs to 13 residues. The V gene lost 6 bases and the J gene lost 4 bases, with 10 bases spanning the gap. The germline V gene has CDR1 MDHEN and CDR2 SYDVKM. In nucleotides, the CDR3 is TGTGCCAGCAGGGAAGGTTTAGGAAACACCATATATTTT. This encodes CASREGLGNTIYF.

The chain links TRBV7-8 to TRBJ2-3; 7 nucleotides line up with TRBD1. V trimming: 1 base; J trimming: 11 bases; junction bases outside the gene matches: 6. CDR3 length: 13 residues. The germline V gene has CDR1 SGHVS and CDR2 FQNEAQ. The CDR3 DNA reads as TGTGCCAGCAGCTTAGGTGAGGGACAGAAGCAGTATTTT. This translates into CASSLGEGQKQYF. The variable domain in full, completed from reference TRBV7-8 and TRBJ2-3, reads GAGVSQSPRYKVAKRGQDVALRCDPISGHVSLFWYQQALGQGPEFLTYFQNEAQLDKSGLPSDRFFAERPEGSVSTLKIQRTQQEDSAVYLCASSLGEGQKQYFGPGTRLTVL.

This rearrangement joins TRBV15 to TRBJ1-1; D remains ambiguous. This CDR3 has 13 amino acids. Germline V gene sequence: CDR1 LNHNV, CDR2 YYDKDF (reference sequence). Between the trimmed V and J ends, which lost 0 bases and 6 bases, there was a span of 8 bases. CDR3 residues: CATSRDPLSEAFF. The CDR3 coding sequence is TGTGCCACCAGCAGAGATCCATTATCTGAAGCTTTCTTT.